Each of the 10 T cell receptor beta chains below was sequenced from the same sample in a study of blood T cell repertoires in COVID-19. Produced via immunoSEQ multiplex PCR; TCRdb's table is partial and in-frame only. The table includes nearly 350,000 clones, 91% detected once. The sequencing sample was made of peripheral blood. These receptors all stem from a woman younger than 35 who had recovered from COVID-19.

The rearrangement uses TRBV12-5 and TRBJ1-1; D may be TRBD1 (5 bases). CDR1 LGHNT and CDR2 FRNRAP come from the germline V gene. This CDR3 is built from 12 residues. V was clipped by 5 bases and J by 10 bases, with 14 bases between them. The CDR3: CASGTAWGGAFF. The CDR3 nucleotides are TGTGCTAGTGGTACGGCGTGGGGGGGAGCTTTCTTT.

The chain uses TRBV14 and TRBJ2-1; TRBD2 agrees at 11 bases. CDR1 is SGHDN, CDR2 FVKESK, per germline. The V and J ends lost 3 bases and 1 base, in that order; junction bases with no gene match: 17. This CDR3 is built from 21 residues. CDR3 region: CASSQGVWRLAGRVSYNEQFF. DNA for the CDR3: TGTGCCAGCAGCCAGGGGGTTTGGAGACTAGCGGGAAGGGTGTCCTACAATGAGCAGTTCTTC.

This sequence joins TRBV18 and TRBJ2-1; D is perhaps TRBD2 (6 bases). Per germline, CDR1 KGHSH and CDR2 LQKENI. This CDR3 has 15 residues. V was pared by 3 bases and J by 0 bases, with 9 bases between. This CDR3 reads CASSPRGSSYNEQFF. DNA for the CDR3: TGTGCCAGCTCACCCCGGGGGAGCTCCTACAATGAGCAGTTCTTC.

This clone has a single count. The chain joins TRBV6-5 to TRBJ1-1, with a tentative D call TRBD1 (5 bases). Between the trimmed V and J ends, which lost 5 bases and 3 bases, there was a span of 10 bases. The CDR3 extends over 13 amino acids. CDR1 is MNHEY, CDR2 SVGAGI, per germline. This chain's CDR3 is CASSHDSHTEAFF. CDR3 bases: TGTGCCAGCAGTCATGACAGCCACACTGAAGCTTTCTTT.

The gene calls are TRBV15 and TRBJ2-5; TRBD2 agrees at 9 bases. V dropped 0 bases and J dropped 9; count of bases not matched to a gene: 11. Per the germline V gene, CDR1 is LNHNV and CDR2 is YYDKDF (reference sequence). The CDR3 consists of 16 residues. CDR3 protein: CATSRDNASGRLAQYF. CDR3 in DNA: TGTGCCACCAGCAGAGATAATGCCAGCGGGAGGCTCGCCCAGTACTTC. Supplemented by reference TRBV15 and TRBJ2-5, the full variable domain reads DAMVIQNPRYQVTQFGKPVTLSCSQTLNHNVMYWYQQKSSQAPKLLFHYYDKDFNNEADTPDNFQSRRPNTSFCFLDIRSPGLGDTAMYLCATSRDNASGRLAQYFGPGTRLLVL.

The CDR3: CASSEARGLAKNIQYF. The DNA of the CDR3 is TGTGCCAGCAGTGAAGCTAGGGGGCTAGCCAAAAACATTCAGTACTTC. This rearrangement joins TRBV2 to TRBJ2-4; 7 bases are a match to TRBD1. Per the germline V gene, CDR1 is SNHLY and CDR2 is FYNNEI. J was trimmed by 0 bases and V by 0 bases; bases with no gene match: 2. The CDR3 length is 16 residues.

The chain uses TRBV7-8 and TRBJ1-1; no firm D call. Looked up from germline, CDR1 is SGHVS and CDR2 is FQNEAQ. The V end lost 7 bases, the J end lost 4 bases, and 10 bases lay between the germline ends. The CDR3 runs to 12 residues. DNA of the CDR3: TGTGCCAGCACCCTGGGAGGCACTGAAGCTTTCTTT. Protein: CASTLGGTEAFF.

The chain couples TRBV7-9 to TRBJ1-6, with 7 nucleotides matching TRBD1. Germline-derived CDR1 and CDR2 are SEHNR and FQNEAQ (reference sequence). The V gene end was trimmed by 5 bases and the J gene end by 10 bases; junction bases not matched to a gene: 11. This CDR3 is 15 amino acids long. The CDR3 coding sequence is TGTGCCAGCAGCGCGGACAGGCTTAGGAGGTCACCCCTCCACTTT. Translated, it gives CASSADRLRRSPLHF.

The genes are TRBV7-9 and TRBJ1-2; 9 nucleotides agree with TRBD1. The CDR3 has 13 amino acids. V lost 5 bases and J lost 5; bases outside the gene matches: 3. The V gene's germline CDR1 is SEHNR and CDR2 FQNEAQ (reference sequence). The DNA of the CDR3 is TGTGCCAGCAGCGCCGGGACAGGGTATGGCTACACCTTC. It encodes CASSAGTGYGYTF.

The rearrangement joins TRBV12-5 to TRBJ1-2; D uncertain. Trimming took off 5 bases at V and 6 bases at J, with 16 bases between the two ends. This CDR3 is 14 amino acids long. CDR1 is LGHNT and CDR2 is FRNRAP in the germline V gene. The CDR3 loop reads CASGPPWAVDGYTF. As DNA, the CDR3 is TGTGCTAGTGGTCCCCCTTGGGCAGTCGATGGCTACACCTTC.